A single sample gave rise to the 11 T cell receptor beta chains below, sequenced in a study of T cell repertoires in cytomegalovirus infection. One entry per CDR3 protein, called by TCRdb with MiXCR from the reads. This sample yields more than 150,000 distinct CDR3 sequences, of which about a quarter are seen a single time; 10% to 11% belongs to the top ten. Sequencing was done on a sample of PBMCs. All receptors come from a human donor in good health (CMV status not recorded). Some clones in this sample may be carry-over from other donors' samples.

The chain combines TRBV29-1 with TRBJ2-7, with 10 bases lining up with TRBD2. This CDR3 spans 11 amino acids. The J segment lost 3 bases and the V segment lost 7 bases, leaving 0 bases of the junction unmatched. Germline V gene sequence: CDR1 SQVTM, CDR2 ANQGSEA. The CDR3 here is CSGTSGYEQYF. CDR3 sequence (DNA): TGCAGCGGGACTAGCGGCTACGAGCAGTACTTC.

This clonotype was observed at least ten times. The genes are TRBV7-8 and TRBJ2-3; 7 bases map to TRBD2. The trim removed 5 bases at V and 3 bases at J, leaving 11 bases unmatched. The CDR3 runs 16 residues. Germline values: CDR1 SGHVS, CDR2 FQNEAQ. This CDR3 reads CASSLPSGSGTDTQYF. For the CDR3, the DNA is TGTGCCAGCAGCCTTCCTAGCGGCAGTGGGACAGATACGCAGTATTTT.

This clonotype was recorded at least ten times. The gene calls are TRBV7-8 and TRBJ2-3; 13 nucleotides line up with TRBD2. Germline lookup yields CDR1 SGHVS and CDR2 FQNEAQ. The CDR3 is made up of 15 amino acids. The V and J ends lost 5 bases and 4 bases, in that order; junction bases with no gene match: 3. CDR3 protein: CASSRTSGGADTQYF. The CDR3 DNA reads TGTGCCAGCAGCCGGACTAGCGGGGGAGCAGATACGCAGTATTTT.

The chain employs TRBV30 and TRBJ1-3, with 8 bases matching TRBD1. Per germline, CDR1 GTSNPN and CDR2 SVGIG (reference sequence). CDR3 length: 13 residues. The ends lost 1 base at V and 7 bases at J; junction bases unmatched: 3. The chain's CDR3 is CAWSGTGMNTIYF. The CDR3 DNA sequence: TGTGCCTGGAGTGGGACAGGGATGAACACCATATATTTT.

This clonotype was seen repeatedly, ten times or more. The chain uses TRBV7-8 and TRBJ2-5; TRBD1 matches at 7 bases. The germline CDR1 and CDR2 sequences are SGHVS and FQNEAQ. The junction had 6 bases not matched to a gene; V was cut back by 3 bases and J by 5 bases. The CDR3 totals 14 residues. The CDR3 DNA follows: TGTGCCAGCAGCTTGCAGGGGGACGTCGAGACCCAGTACTTC. Its translation is CASSLQGDVETQYF.

This clonotype has ten or more counts. This chain links TRBV7-2 with TRBJ2-1; 7 bases align to TRBD1. CDR1 SGHTA and CDR2 FQGNSA come from the germline V gene. The CDR3 has 15 amino acids. V was pared by 5 bases and J by 0 bases, with 4 bases of the junction left unmatched. The CDR3 DNA follows: TGTGCCAGCAGCCCCGGGACAGCCTCCTACAATGAGCAGTTCTTC. Protein sequence: CASSPGTASYNEQFF.

J is TRBJ2-7 and V is TRBV11-2; no clear D gene. Germline V gene data show CDR1 as SGHAT and CDR2 as FQNNGV. V lost 2 bases to trimming and J lost 1 base, with 12 bases between them. This CDR3 is built from 15 residues. CDR3 nucleotides: TGTGCCAGCAGCTTAACCCGGTCTTATTCCTACGAGCAGTACTTC. Translated, it gives CASSLTRSYSYEQYF.

This chain uses TRBV5-4 with TRBJ1-2; D remains unclear. With 1 base removed from V and 2 bases from J, the gap between germline ends came to 9 bases. The CDR3 length is 14 residues. Germline CDR1 and CDR2: SGHNT and YYREEE (reference sequence). CDR3 in DNA: TGTGCCAGCAGCTTGTCGGGTCCCAACTATGGCTACACCTTC. Translated, it gives CASSLSGPNYGYTF. The full variable domain, rest sourced from reference TRBV5-4 and TRBJ1-2, is ETGVTQSPTHLIKTRGQQVTLRCSSQSGHNTVSWYQQALGQGPQFIFQYYREEENGRGNFPPRFSGLQFPNYSSELNVNALELDDSALYLCASSLSGPNYGYTFGSGTRLTVV.

The chain uses TRBV11-2 and TRBJ2-1; tentative D call: TRBD1 (7 bases). The ends were cut back, 3 bases at V and 5 bases at J, with 14 bases in the middle. The CDR3 is 15 amino acids. Germline V CDR1 and CDR2: SGHAT, FQNNGV. CDR3 nucleotide sequence: TGTGCCAGCAGCTTCAGGGGGGCCTCTAACAATGAGCAGTTCTTC. Its translation is CASSFRGASNNEQFF. The full variable domain, with the rest looked up from reference TRBV11-2 and TRBJ2-1, is EAGVAQSPRYKIIEKRQSVAFWCNPISGHATLYWYQQILGQGPKLLIQFQNNGVVDDSQLPKDRFSAERLKGVDSTLKIQPAKLEDSAVYLCASSFRGASNNEQFFGPGTRLTVL.

This clonotype was seen a handful of times. The chain combines TRBV19 with TRBJ1-2; 8 nucleotides agree with TRBD1. V lost 3 bases, J lost 0 bases, and 9 bases stayed unmatched. Germline V lookup: CDR1 LNHDA, CDR2 SQIVND (reference sequence). The CDR3 runs 17 residues. The CDR3 DNA reads as TGTGCCAGTAGTATGGGCAGGGGGCGCCTATCTAACTATGGCTACACCTTC. Translation: CASSMGRGRLSNYGYTF.

The gene calls are TRBV3-1 and TRBJ2-3; 7 nucleotides match TRBD2. V was clipped by 4 bases and J by 7 bases; unmatched bases: 14. This CDR3 is built from 16 residues. The germline V gene encodes CDR1 LGHDT and CDR2 YNNKEL (reference sequence). CDR3 nucleotide sequence: TGTGCCAGCAGCCGCTCCACCCTTCGACTAGCACATACGCAGTATTTT. This translates into CASSRSTLRLAHTQYF.